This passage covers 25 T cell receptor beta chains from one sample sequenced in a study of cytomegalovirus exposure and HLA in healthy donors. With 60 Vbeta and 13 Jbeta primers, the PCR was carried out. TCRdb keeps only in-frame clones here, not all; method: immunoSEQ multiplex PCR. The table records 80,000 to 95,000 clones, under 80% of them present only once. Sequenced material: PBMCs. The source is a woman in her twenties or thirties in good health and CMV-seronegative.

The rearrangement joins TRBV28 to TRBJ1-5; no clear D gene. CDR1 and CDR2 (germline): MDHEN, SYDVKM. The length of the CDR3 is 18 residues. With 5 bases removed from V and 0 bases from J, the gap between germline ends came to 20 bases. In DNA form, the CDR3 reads TGTGCCAGCAGTGACCGGGCCAGCGGGCTTTATAGCAATCAGCCCCAGCATTTT. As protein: CASSDRASGLYSNQPQHF. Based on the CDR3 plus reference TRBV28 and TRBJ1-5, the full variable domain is DVKVTQSSRYLVKRTGEKVFLECVQDMDHENMFWYRQDPGLGLRLIYFSYDVKMKEKGDIPEGYSVSREKKERFSLILESASTNQTSMYLCASSDRASGLYSNQPQHFGDGTRLSIL.

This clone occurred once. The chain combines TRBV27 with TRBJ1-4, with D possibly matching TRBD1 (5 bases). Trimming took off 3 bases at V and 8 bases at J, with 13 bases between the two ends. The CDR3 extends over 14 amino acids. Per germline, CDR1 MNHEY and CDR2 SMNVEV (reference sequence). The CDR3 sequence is CASSFRQGSEKLFF. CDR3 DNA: TGTGCCAGCAGTTTCCGGCAGGGAAGCGAAAAACTGTTTTTT.

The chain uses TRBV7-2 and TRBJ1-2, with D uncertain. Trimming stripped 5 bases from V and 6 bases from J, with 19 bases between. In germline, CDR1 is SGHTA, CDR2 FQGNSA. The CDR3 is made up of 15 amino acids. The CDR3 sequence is CASSESRGTKDGYTF. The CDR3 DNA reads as TGTGCCAGCAGCGAAAGCAGAGGAACGAAGGATGGCTACACCTTC.

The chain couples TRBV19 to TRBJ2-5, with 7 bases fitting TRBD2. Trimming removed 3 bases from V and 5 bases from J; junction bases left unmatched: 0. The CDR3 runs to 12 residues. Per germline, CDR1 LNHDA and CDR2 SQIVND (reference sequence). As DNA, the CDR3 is TGTGCCAGTAGTATCGGGGGGGAGACCCAGTACTTC. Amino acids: CASSIGGETQYF.

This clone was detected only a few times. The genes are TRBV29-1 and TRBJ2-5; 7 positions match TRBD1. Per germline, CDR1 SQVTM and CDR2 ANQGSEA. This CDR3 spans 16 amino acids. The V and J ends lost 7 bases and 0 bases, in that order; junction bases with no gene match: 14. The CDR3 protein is CSASTRDSQNQETQYF. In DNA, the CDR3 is TGCAGCGCTTCGACTCGGGACAGCCAAAACCAAGAGACCCAGTACTTC. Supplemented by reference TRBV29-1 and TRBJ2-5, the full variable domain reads SAVISQKPSRDICQRGTSLTIQCQVDSQVTMMFWYRQQPGQSLTLIATANQGSEATYESGFVIDKFPISRPNLTFSTLTVSNMSPEDSSIYLCSASTRDSQNQETQYFGPGTRLLVL.

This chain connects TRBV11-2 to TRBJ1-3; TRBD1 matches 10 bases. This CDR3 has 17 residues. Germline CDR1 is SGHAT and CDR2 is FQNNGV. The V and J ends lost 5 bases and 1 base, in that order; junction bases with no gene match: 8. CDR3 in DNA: TGTGCCAGCAGCCGGATTGGGACAGGGGCTTCTGGAAACACCATATATTTT. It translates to CASSRIGTGASGNTIYF.

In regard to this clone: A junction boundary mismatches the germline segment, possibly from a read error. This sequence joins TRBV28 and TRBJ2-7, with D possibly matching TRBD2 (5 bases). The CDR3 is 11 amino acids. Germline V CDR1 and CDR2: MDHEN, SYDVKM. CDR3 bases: TGTGTCAGCAGTTCGGGGTTCGAGCAGTACTTC. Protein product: CVSSSGFEQYF.

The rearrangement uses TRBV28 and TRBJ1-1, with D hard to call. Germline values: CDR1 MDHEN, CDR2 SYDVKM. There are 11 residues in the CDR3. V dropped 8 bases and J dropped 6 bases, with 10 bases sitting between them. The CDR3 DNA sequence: TGTGCCAGCGACGGAGGGCCTGAAGCTTTCTTT. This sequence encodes CASDGGPEAFF.

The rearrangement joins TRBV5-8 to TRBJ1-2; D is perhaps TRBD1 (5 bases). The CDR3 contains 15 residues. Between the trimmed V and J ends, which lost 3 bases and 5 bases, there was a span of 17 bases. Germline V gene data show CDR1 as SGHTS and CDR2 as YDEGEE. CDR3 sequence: CASSSSTWGIYGYTF. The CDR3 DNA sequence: TGTGCCAGCAGCTCTTCCACCTGGGGCATATATGGCTACACCTTC.

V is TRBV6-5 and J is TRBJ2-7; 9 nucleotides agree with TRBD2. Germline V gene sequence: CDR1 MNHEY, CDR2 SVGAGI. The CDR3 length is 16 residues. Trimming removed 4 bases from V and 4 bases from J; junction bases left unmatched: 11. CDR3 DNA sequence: TGTGCCAGCAGTTCAACGGCGGGGGGGGGAGTTTACGAGCAGTACTTC. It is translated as CASSSTAGGGVYEQYF.

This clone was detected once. CDR3 residues: CASSWGTSGFEQYF. Written as DNA, the CDR3 is TGCGCCAGCAGCTGGGGGACTAGCGGTTTCGAGCAGTACTTC. V usage is TRBV5-1 and J usage is TRBJ2-7, with TRBD2 identical over 11 bases. Per the germline V gene, CDR1 is SGHRS and CDR2 is YFSETQ. CDR3 length: 14 residues. Losses at the gene ends were 3 bases for V and 6 bases for J; bases not matched to a gene: 5.

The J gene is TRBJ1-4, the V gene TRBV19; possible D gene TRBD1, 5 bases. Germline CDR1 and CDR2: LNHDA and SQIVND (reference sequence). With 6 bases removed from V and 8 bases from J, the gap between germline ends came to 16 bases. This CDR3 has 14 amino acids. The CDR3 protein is CASSSAPGGEKLFF. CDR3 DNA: TGTGCCAGTAGCTCCGCGCCGGGGGGAGAAAAACTGTTTTTT. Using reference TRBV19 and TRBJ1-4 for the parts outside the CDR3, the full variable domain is DGGITQSPKYLFRKEGQNVTLSCEQNLNHDAMYWYRQDPGQGLRLIYYSQIVNDFQKGDIAEGYSVSREKKESFPLTVTSAQKNPTAFYLCASSSAPGGEKLFFGSGTQLSVL.

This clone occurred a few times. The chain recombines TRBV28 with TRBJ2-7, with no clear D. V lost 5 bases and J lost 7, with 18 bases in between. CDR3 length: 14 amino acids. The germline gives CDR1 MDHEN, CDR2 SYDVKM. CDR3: CASSPPGRFREQYF. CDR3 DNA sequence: TGTGCCAGCAGTCCGCCTGGCAGGTTCAGAGAGCAGTACTTC.

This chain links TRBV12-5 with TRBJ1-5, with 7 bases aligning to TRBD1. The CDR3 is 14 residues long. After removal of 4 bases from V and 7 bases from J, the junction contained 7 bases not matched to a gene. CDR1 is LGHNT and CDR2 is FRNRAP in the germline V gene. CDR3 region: CASGSGQAGQPQHF. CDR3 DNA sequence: TGTGCTAGTGGTTCCGGACAGGCGGGGCAGCCCCAGCATTTT.

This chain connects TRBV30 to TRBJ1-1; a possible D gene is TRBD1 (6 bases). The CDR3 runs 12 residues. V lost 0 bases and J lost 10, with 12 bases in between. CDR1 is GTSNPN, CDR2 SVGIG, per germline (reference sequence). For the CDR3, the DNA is TGTGCCTGGAGTGTATCAGGGGATGTAGCTTTCTTT. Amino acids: CAWSVSGDVAFF. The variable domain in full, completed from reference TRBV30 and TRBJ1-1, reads SQTIHQWPATLVQPVGSPLSLECTVEGTSNPNLYWYRQAAGRGLQLLFYSVGIGQISSEVPQNLSASRPQDRQFILSSKKLLLSDSGFYLCAWSVSGDVAFFGQGTRLTVV.

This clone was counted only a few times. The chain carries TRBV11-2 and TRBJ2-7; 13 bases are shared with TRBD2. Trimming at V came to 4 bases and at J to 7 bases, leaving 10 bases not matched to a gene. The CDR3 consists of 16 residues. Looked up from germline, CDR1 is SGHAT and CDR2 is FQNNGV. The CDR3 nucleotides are TGTGCCAGCAGCTCCGAAGGACTAGCGGGAGTAAAAGAGCAGTACTTC. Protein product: CASSSEGLAGVKEQYF.

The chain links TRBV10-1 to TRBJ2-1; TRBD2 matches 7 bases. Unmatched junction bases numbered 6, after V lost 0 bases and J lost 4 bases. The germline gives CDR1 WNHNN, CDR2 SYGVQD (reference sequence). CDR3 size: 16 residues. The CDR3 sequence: CASSESGIAGYNEQFF. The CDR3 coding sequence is TGCGCCAGCAGTGAGTCAGGGATAGCGGGTTACAATGAGCAGTTCTTC.

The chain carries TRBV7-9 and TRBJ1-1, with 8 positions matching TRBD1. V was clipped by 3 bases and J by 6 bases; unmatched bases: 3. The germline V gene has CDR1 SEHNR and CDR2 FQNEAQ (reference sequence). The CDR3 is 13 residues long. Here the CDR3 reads CASSFTQGAEAFF. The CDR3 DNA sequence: TGTGCCAGCAGCTTTACACAGGGGGCTGAAGCTTTCTTT.

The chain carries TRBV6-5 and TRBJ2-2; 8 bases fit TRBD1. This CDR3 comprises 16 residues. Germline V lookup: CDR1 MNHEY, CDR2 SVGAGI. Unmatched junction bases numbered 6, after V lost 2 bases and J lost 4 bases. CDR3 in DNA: TGTGCCAGCAGTTACGTGGACAGGGCGGGCACCGGGGAGCTGTTTTTT. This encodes CASSYVDRAGTGELFF.

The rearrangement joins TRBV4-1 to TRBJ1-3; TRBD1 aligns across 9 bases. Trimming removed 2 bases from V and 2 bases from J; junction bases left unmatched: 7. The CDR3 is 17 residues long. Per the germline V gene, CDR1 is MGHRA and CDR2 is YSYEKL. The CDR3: CASSQRGRQGAGNTIYF. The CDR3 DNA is TGCGCCAGCAGCCAACGCGGGAGACAGGGGGCTGGAAACACCATATATTTT.

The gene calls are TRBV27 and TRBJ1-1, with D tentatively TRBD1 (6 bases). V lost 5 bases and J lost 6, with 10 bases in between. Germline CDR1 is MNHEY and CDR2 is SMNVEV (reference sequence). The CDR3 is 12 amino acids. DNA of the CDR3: TGTGCCAGCAGTCCGACAGGATCTGAAGCTTTCTTT. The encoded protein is CASSPTGSEAFF.

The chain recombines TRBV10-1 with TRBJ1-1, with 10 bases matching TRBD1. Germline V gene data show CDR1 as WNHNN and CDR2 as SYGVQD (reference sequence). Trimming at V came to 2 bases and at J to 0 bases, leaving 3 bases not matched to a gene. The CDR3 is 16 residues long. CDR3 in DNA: TGCGCCAGCAGTGAGGAGGGACAGGGGATGAACACTGAAGCTTTCTTT. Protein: CASSEEGQGMNTEAFF.

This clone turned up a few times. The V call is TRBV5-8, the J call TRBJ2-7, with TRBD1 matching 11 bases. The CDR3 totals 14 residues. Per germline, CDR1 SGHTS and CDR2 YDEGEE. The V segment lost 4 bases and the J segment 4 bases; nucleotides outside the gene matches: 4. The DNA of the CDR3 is TGTGCCAGCAGCCCGGGACAGGGGGAGTACGAGCAGTACTTC. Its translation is CASSPGQGEYEQYF.

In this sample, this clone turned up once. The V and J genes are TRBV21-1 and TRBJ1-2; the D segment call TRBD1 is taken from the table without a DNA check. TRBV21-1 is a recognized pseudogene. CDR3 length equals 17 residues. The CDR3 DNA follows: TGTGCCAGCAGGAAATCTCTTCCGGGACAGGGACACTATGGCTACACCTTC. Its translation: CASRKSLPGQGHYGYTF.

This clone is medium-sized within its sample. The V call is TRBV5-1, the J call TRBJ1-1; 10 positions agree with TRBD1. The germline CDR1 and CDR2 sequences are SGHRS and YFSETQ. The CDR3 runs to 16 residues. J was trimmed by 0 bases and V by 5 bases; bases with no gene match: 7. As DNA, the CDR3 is TGCGCCAGCAGTCAGACAGGGGGCTCCATGAACACTGAAGCTTTCTTT. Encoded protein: CASSQTGGSMNTEAFF.